This is a list of T cell receptor beta chains from one sample in a study of shared clonotypes between healthy human individuals. Clones were read by immunoSEQ multiplex PCR, and TCRdb kept only the in-frame ones, dropping some. The sample has millions of clones, about 95% seen once. Specimen: naive CD8+ T cells sorted from blood. The receptors come from a man aged 18 to 29 in good health. Both conserved end residues are part of each CDR3. Each record gives: clone size, D gene, J gene, V gene, CDR3 length, CDR3 protein, CDR3 DNA. A D gene is named only where the DNA matches it firmly. Only part of the rows carry a size: once, few, many, or a class if the clone is expanded.

. . TRBJ2-2 TRBV4-1 12 CASSQTLGELFF TGCGCCAGCAGCCAGACCCTCGGGGAGCTGTTTTTT
. TRBD1 TRBJ2-2 TRBV6-6 13 CASSSGGPGELFF TGTGCCAGCAGTTCAGGGGGTCCCGGGGAGCTGTTTTTT
. . TRBJ1-1 TRBV2 13 CASSDWKNTEAFF TGTGCCAGCAGTGATTGGAAGAACACTGAAGCTTTCTTT
. . TRBJ1-5 TRBV7-9 12 CASSLPDQPQHF TGTGCCAGCAGCTTGCCTGATCAGCCCCAGCATTTT
. . TRBJ2-7 TRBV5-6 16 CASSLADLGHSYEQYF TGTGCCAGCAGCTTGGCGGACCTCGGACACTCCTACGAGCAGTACTTC
few . TRBJ2-7 TRBV1 16 CTSSQGDGLAGGLFYF TGCACCAGCAGCCAAGGGGACGGACTAGCGGGGGGGCTTTTCTACTTC
. . TRBJ1-2 TRBV11-2 11 CASSLQGGYTF TGTGCCAGCAGCTTACAGGGTGGCTACACCTTC
. . TRBJ2-3 TRBV7-9 14 CASSGVWDTDTQYF TGTGCCAGCAGCGGGGTTTGGGACACAGATACGCAGTATTTT
. . TRBJ1-3 TRBV5-6 13 CASSLWGGNTIYF TGTGCCAGCAGCTTGTGGGGTGGAAACACCATATATTTT
. . TRBJ2-7 TRBV28 15 CASSTVDSPSYEQYF TGTGCCAGCAGTACTGTGGACAGTCCCTCCTACGAGCAGTACTTC
. TRBD2 TRBJ2-5 TRBV10-3 12 CAIAGGGETQYF TGTGCCATCGCCGGGGGAGGGGAGACCCAGTACTTC
few . TRBJ1-1 TRBV19 10 CASSDTEAFF TGTGCCAGTAGCGACACTGAAGCTTTCTTT
. . TRBJ2-2 TRBV10-1 14 CASSELVNTGELFF TGCGCCAGCAGTGAGCTAGTAAACACCGGGGAGCTGTTTTTT
. . TRBJ2-7 TRBV6-6 13 CASSYRGSYEQYF TGTGCCAGCAGTTACAGGGGCTCCTACGAGCAGTACTTC
. TRBD1 TRBJ2-1 TRBV30 13 CALRQGDYNEQFF TGTGCCCTTCGACAGGGGGACTACAATGAGCAGTTCTTC
. TRBD2 TRBJ2-5 TRBV29-1 15 CSVELAERYQETQYF TGCAGCGTTGAACTAGCGGAACGGTACCAAGAGACCCAGTACTTC
. TRBD2 TRBJ2-1 TRBV27 14 CATLGLAENNEQFF TGTGCCACTCTGGGTCTAGCGGAGAACAATGAGCAGTTCTTC
. . TRBJ2-1 TRBV11-2 13 CASSLGPNNEQFF TGTGCCAGCAGCCTCGGCCCTAACAATGAGCAGTTCTTC
. TRBD1 TRBJ2-7 TRBV19 14 CASSGWDSSYEQYF TGTGCCAGTAGTGGCTGGGACAGTTCGTACGAGCAGTACTTC
. . TRBJ2-7 TRBV21-1 16 CASSTLQDRAYYEQYF TGTGCCAGCAGCACCCTCCAGGACAGAGCTTACTACGAGCAGTACTTC
. TRBD1 TRBJ2-2 TRBV19 14 CASLDRGRAGELFF TGTGCCAGTCTTGACAGGGGTAGGGCCGGGGAGCTGTTTTTT
. . TRBJ2-1 TRBV7-9 15 CASSLDTGEYNEQFF TGTGCCAGCAGCTTAGATACGGGAGAGTACAATGAGCAGTTCTTC
. TRBD2 TRBJ2-3 TRBV9 15 CASSASGRPGDTQYF TGTGCCAGCAGCGCCAGCGGGAGGCCGGGAGATACGCAGTATTTT
. . TRBJ2-7 TRBV4-3 15 CASSQGRDLRYEQYF TGCGCCAGCAGCCAAGGACGGGACCTCCGCTACGAGCAGTACTTC
. . TRBJ2-7 TRBV4-1 13 CASSLDGSYEQYF TGCGCCAGCAGCCTAGACGGGTCCTACGAGCAGTACTTC
. TRBD1 TRBJ1-1 TRBV6-1 14 CASSEEGAGTEAFF TGTGCCAGCAGTGAGGAGGGGGCAGGCACTGAAGCTTTCTTT
. . TRBJ2-1 TRBV11-2 13 CASSPGTYNEQFF TGTGCCAGCAGTCCTGGGACTTACAATGAGCAGTTCTTC
once . TRBJ2-4 TRBV7-9 15 CASSFRGATENIQYF TGTGCCAGCAGCTTTCGGGGGGCGACAGAGAACATTCAGTACTTC
. . TRBJ2-7 TRBV4-1 15 CASSLTGVPGGEQYF TGCGCCAGCAGCCTAACAGGGGTCCCGGGAGGCGAGCAGTACTTC
. . TRBJ1-6 TRBV19 12 CASRIGASPLHF TGTGCCAGTAGGATAGGGGCTTCACCCCTCCACTTT
. . TRBJ2-6 TRBV7-9 17 CASSLQKGQGEANVLTF TGTGCCAGCAGCCTCCAAAAGGGTCAGGGCGAGGCCAACGTCCTGACTTTC
. TRBD2 TRBJ2-1 TRBV27 14 CASSLGLALTEQFF TGTGCCAGCAGTCTGGGACTAGCGCTAACTGAGCAGTTCTTC
. TRBD1 TRBJ2-7 TRBV9 14 CASSAGTGSVEQYF TGTGCCAGCAGCGCCGGGACAGGGTCGGTGGAGCAGTACTTC
. . TRBJ2-7 TRBV27 16 CASSLSRGTNVYEQYF TGTGCCAGCAGTTTATCGAGAGGGACGAATGTCTACGAGCAGTACTTC
. . TRBJ2-7 TRBV28 11 CASSPDYEQYF TGTGCCAGCAGTCCGGACTACGAGCAGTACTTC
. . TRBJ2-3 TRBV2 13 CASSDSLGTWCWF TGTGCCAGCAGTGACTCATTAGGGACTTGGTGTTGGTTT
once TRBD2 TRBJ2-7 TRBV13 15 CASSPPAGDHYEQYF TGTGCCAGCAGCCCGCCTGCGGGAGATCATTACGAGCAGTACTTC
. TRBD1 TRBJ1-2 TRBV7-8 13 CASSLTGGAGNTF TGTGCCAGCAGCTTGACAGGGGGCGCAGGAAACACCTTC
. TRBD1 TRBJ2-7 TRBV6-6 15 CASSSWTGLSYEQYF TGTGCCAGCAGCTCATGGACAGGGCTCTCCTACGAGCAGTACTTC
. . TRBJ1-6 TRBV6-5 14 CASSYSEGLSPLHF TGTGCCAGCAGTTACTCGGAAGGTCTCTCACCCCTCCACTTT
. . TRBJ2-7 TRBV10-2 11 CASSDIYEQYF TGCGCCAGCAGTGATATTTACGAGCAGTACTTC
. TRBD1 TRBJ1-4 TRBV2 16 CASQEGAGGWDEKLFF TGTGCCAGCCAGGAAGGAGCAGGGGGATGGGACGAAAAACTGTTTTTT
. TRBD1 TRBJ1-6 TRBV6-5 15 CASSYSETGNSPLHF TGTGCCAGCAGTTACTCGGAGACAGGGAATTCACCCCTCCACTTT
. . TRBJ2-7 TRBV11-2 19 CASSFKTGSLTRTATRQYF TGTGCCAGCAGCTTTAAAACAGGCTCCCTGACACGGACCGCTACGAGGCAGTACTTC
. . TRBJ2-1 TRBV27 11 CASTWGGEQFF TGTGCCAGCACCTGGGGGGGCGAGCAGTTCTTC
. . TRBJ2-1 TRBV30 14 CAWSTHRRDNEQFF TGTGCCTGGAGTACCCACCGGCGGGACAATGAGCAGTTCTTC
. . TRBJ2-7 TRBV7-4 15 CASSPTGLRGRGQYF TGTGCCAGCAGCCCTACCGGGCTCAGGGGAAGGGGGCAGTACTTC
. . TRBJ2-1 TRBV29-1 16 CSVEGLIGVNVVEQFF TGCAGCGTTGAAGGACTCATCGGGGTTAATGTTGTTGAGCAGTTCTTC
. . TRBJ2-1 TRBV4-3 14 CASSSRGSVNEQFF TGCGCCAGCAGCTCTCGGGGCAGTGTTAATGAGCAGTTCTTC
. . TRBJ2-7 TRBV10-2 14 CASSEFGVTYEQYF TGCGCCAGCAGTGAGTTCGGGGTTACCTACGAGCAGTACTTC
once . TRBJ2-1 TRBV4-1 13 CASSLLDYNEQFF TGCGCCAGCAGCCTACTTGATTACAATGAGCAGTTCTTC